The next 16 T cell receptor beta chains were all read from a single sample in a study of T cell repertoires in cytomegalovirus infection. TCRdb re-derived calls from the reads in MiXCR, one entry per CDR3 protein. The table records some 700,000 distinct CDR3 sequences, around 35% of them present only once. Their antigens are not known. The sample in question was cultured PBMCs, obtained from culture after CMV antigen stimulation. The receptors stem from a human donor in good health (CMV status not recorded). Some clones in this sample may be carry-over from other donors' samples.

This clonotype has at least ten counts. The chain uses TRBV28 and TRBJ1-4; possibly TRBD1 for D (6 bases). The germline gives CDR1 MDHEN, CDR2 SYDVKM. V lost 5 bases to trimming and J lost 0 bases, with 7 bases between them. The CDR3 loop spans 14 amino acids. In DNA, the CDR3 is TGTGCCAGCAGTAACAGGGCAACTAATGAAAAACTGTTTTTT. It encodes CASSNRATNEKLFF. The whole variable domain, remainder taken from reference TRBV28 and TRBJ1-4, is DVKVTQSSRYLVKRTGEKVFLECVQDMDHENMFWYRQDPGLGLRLIYFSYDVKMKEKGDIPEGYSVSREKKERFSLILESASTNQTSMYLCASSNRATNEKLFFGSGTQLSVL.

This clonotype was picked up a small number of times. The CDR3 bases are TGTGCCAGCATGGGTCAGGACTCATACGAGCAGTACTTC. It codes for CASMGQDSYEQYF. The V and J genes are TRBV6-2 or TRBV6-3 and TRBJ2-7, with a tentative D call TRBD2 (5 bases). The V gene's germline CDR1 is MNHEY and CDR2 SVGEGT. Trimming removed 7 bases at V and 4 bases at J, with 14 bases between. The CDR3 has 13 residues.

CDR3 protein: CASSESSSGGIDTQYF. CDR3 coding DNA: TGTGCCAGCAGTGAAAGTTCCAGCGGGGGGATAGATACGCAGTATTTT. The chain carries TRBV2 and TRBJ2-3, with 9 bases fitting TRBD2. Trimming cost V 2 bases and J 5 bases; bases outside gene matches: 8. This CDR3 comprises 16 residues. Germline-derived CDR1 and CDR2 are SNHLY and FYNNEI.

A few counts support this clonotype. The rearrangement links TRBV3-1 to TRBJ2-3, with D possibly being TRBD2 (6 bases). The germline CDR1 and CDR2 sequences are LGHDT and YNNKEL (reference sequence). The CDR3 length is 16 residues. V gave up 1 base and J gave up 3 bases, with 14 bases separating them. As DNA, the CDR3 is TGTGCCAGCAGCCAAGCCCCGGGACTTCCAACAGATACGCAGTATTTT. Translating it yields CASSQAPGLPTDTQYF.

This clonotype has only a few counts. The gene calls are TRBV19 and TRBJ1-3, with unresolved D. Per the germline V gene, CDR1 is LNHDA and CDR2 is SQIVND (reference sequence). This CDR3 has 13 residues. V lost 5 bases to trimming and J lost 4 bases, with 9 bases between them. The CDR3 DNA reads TGTGCCAGTAGTCGCCCCGCCGGAAACACCATATATTTT. The encoded protein is CASSRPAGNTIYF.

This clonotype was observed a handful of times. The V call is TRBV19, the J call TRBJ1-3, with unresolved D. The CDR3 extends over 15 amino acids. From germline, CDR1 is LNHDA and CDR2 SQIVND (reference sequence). The V gene lost 6 bases and the J gene lost 1 base, with 13 bases spanning the gap. The CDR3 DNA sequence: TGTGCCAGTAGCGCGGCGTCTCTTTCTGGAAACACCATATATTTT. Protein: CASSAASLSGNTIYF. Variable domain in full (rest from reference TRBV19 and TRBJ1-3): DGGITQSPKYLFRKEGQNVTLSCEQNLNHDAMYWYRQDPGQGLRLIYYSQIVNDFQKGDIAEGYSVSREKKESFPLTVTSAQKNPTAFYLCASSAASLSGNTIYFGEGSWLTVV.

In this sample, this clonotype turned up a few times. J is TRBJ2-1 and V is TRBV5-5; D is uncertain. The germline V gene has CDR1 SGHKS and CDR2 YYEKEE (reference sequence). V was cut by 4 bases and J by 5 bases, with 4 bases left in between. The CDR3 extends over 11 amino acids. Written as DNA, the CDR3 is TGTGCCAGCAGCCAAAACAATGAGCAGTTCTTC. It yields the protein CASSQNNEQFF.

V and J are TRBV7-8 and TRBJ1-4; D gene ambiguous. Germline V gene data show CDR1 as SGHVS and CDR2 as FQNEAQ. V shed 1 base and J shed 6 bases, with 9 bases lying between them. This CDR3 comprises 14 residues. The CDR3 protein is CASSLGTADEKLFF. CDR3 nucleotide sequence: TGTGCCAGCAGCTTAGGAACAGCTGATGAAAAACTGTTTTTT.

The chain joins TRBV4-1 to TRBJ1-5; 10 nucleotides match TRBD1. V was pared by 3 bases and J by 3 bases, with 2 bases of the junction left unmatched. In germline, CDR1 is MGHRA, CDR2 YSYEKL. The CDR3 runs to 15 residues. The CDR3 spells CASSQRQGANQPQHF. CDR3 nucleotide sequence: TGCGCCAGCAGCCAGAGACAGGGGGCCAATCAGCCCCAGCATTTT.

The V gene is TRBV27, the J gene TRBJ2-5, with TRBD2 identical over 9 bases. Losses at the gene ends were 5 bases for V and 4 bases for J; bases not matched to a gene: 14. The CDR3 loop spans 17 amino acids. Germline V gene lookup returns CDR1 MNHEY and CDR2 SMNVEV (reference sequence). The CDR3 reads CASSPPSSGVGGETQYF. In nucleotides, the CDR3 is TGTGCCAGCAGTCCCCCGTCTAGCGGGGTAGGAGGAGAGACCCAGTACTTC.

This clonotype was found a few times. The V gene is TRBV2, the J gene TRBJ2-7, with 8 bases fitting TRBD2. The CDR3 is 14 residues long. Germline V gene lookup returns CDR1 SNHLY and CDR2 FYNNEI. The J segment lost 1 base and the V segment lost 2 bases, leaving 1 base of the junction unmatched. CDR3 amino acids: CASSERLASYEQYF. For the CDR3, the DNA is TGTGCCAGCAGTGAAAGACTAGCGTCCTACGAGCAGTACTTC.

The chain employs TRBV10-3 and TRBJ2-7, with 7 positions matching TRBD2. This CDR3 has 13 amino acids. The junction had 4 bases not matched to a gene; V was cut back by 6 bases and J by 2 bases. Per germline, CDR1 ENHRY and CDR2 SYGVKD. The CDR3 reads CAISQGLTYEQYF. The CDR3 DNA sequence: TGTGCCATCAGCCAGGGACTAACCTACGAGCAGTACTTC.

V is TRBV14 and J is TRBJ2-3, with D possibly being TRBD1 (6 bases). Per the germline V gene, CDR1 is SGHDN and CDR2 is FVKESK. Trimming took off 2 bases at V and 3 bases at J, with 9 bases between the two ends. CDR3 size: 14 residues. The CDR3 region is CASSQMTGTDTQYF. In DNA, the CDR3 is TGTGCCAGCAGCCAAATGACAGGTACAGATACGCAGTATTTT.

This clonotype appeared many times. The genes are TRBV7-8 and TRBJ2-3; 7 bases align to TRBD2. Germline V CDR1 and CDR2: SGHVS, FQNEAQ. The CDR3 has 15 amino acids. V lost 5 bases and J lost 1; bases outside the gene matches: 6. As DNA, the CDR3 is TGTGCCAGCAGCATGGGAGGGGCTGGCACAGATACGCAGTATTTT. Translation: CASSMGGAGTDTQYF.

The rearrangement links TRBV20-1 to TRBJ2-7, with D possibly TRBD1 on 6 matching bases. Trimming stripped 1 base from V and 3 bases from J, with 7 bases between. Germline CDR1 reads DFQATT; CDR2 reads SNEGSKA (reference sequence). This CDR3 contains 12 residues. CDR3: CSARGGHYEQYF. CDR3 bases: TGCAGTGCTAGAGGGGGGCACTACGAGCAGTACTTC.

This clonotype was observed a handful of times. J is TRBJ2-5 and V is TRBV7-2; D remains ambiguous. The CDR3 contains 15 residues. With 5 bases removed from V and 2 bases from J, the gap between germline ends came to 15 bases. Germline CDR1 and CDR2: SGHTA and FQGNSA. The CDR3 sequence: CASSLGNGWQETQYF. In DNA form, the CDR3 reads TGTGCCAGCAGCCTAGGGAATGGCTGGCAAGAGACCCAGTACTTC.